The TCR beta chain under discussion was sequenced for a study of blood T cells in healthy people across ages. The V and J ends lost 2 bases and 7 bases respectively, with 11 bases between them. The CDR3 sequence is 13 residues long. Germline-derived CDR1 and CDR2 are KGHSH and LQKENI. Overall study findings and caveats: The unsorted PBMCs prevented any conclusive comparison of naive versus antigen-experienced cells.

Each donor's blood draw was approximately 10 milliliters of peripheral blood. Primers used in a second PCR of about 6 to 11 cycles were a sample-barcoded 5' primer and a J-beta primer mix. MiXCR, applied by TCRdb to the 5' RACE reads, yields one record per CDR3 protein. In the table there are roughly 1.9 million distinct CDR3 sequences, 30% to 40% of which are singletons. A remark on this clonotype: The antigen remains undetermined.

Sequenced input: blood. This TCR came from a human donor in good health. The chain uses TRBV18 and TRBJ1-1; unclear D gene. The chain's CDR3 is CASSPSLVDEAFF. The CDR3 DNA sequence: TGTGCCAGCTCACCATCGCTGGTGGATGAAGCTTTCTTT.